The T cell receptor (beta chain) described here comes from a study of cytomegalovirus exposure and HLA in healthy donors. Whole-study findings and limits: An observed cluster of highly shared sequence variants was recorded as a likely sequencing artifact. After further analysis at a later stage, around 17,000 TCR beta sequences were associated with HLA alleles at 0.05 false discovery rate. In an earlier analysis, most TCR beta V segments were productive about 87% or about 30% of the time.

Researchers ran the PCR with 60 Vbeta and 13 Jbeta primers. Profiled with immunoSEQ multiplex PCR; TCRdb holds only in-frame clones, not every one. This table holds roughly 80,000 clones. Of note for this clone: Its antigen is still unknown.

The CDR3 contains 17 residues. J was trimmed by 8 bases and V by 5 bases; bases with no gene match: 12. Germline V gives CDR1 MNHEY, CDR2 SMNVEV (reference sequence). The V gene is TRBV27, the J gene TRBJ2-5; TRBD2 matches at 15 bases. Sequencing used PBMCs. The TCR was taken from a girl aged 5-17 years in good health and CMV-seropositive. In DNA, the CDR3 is TGTGCCAGCAGTCAGGTTCCGCGGACTAGCGGGGGGGGTACCCAGTACTTC. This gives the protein CASSQVPRTSGGGTQYF.